Each of the 11 T cell receptor beta chains below was sequenced from the same sample in a study of CD8 T cells in ankylosing spondylitis. TCRdb re-called the 5' RACE reads with MiXCR, one entry per CDR3 protein. The sample lists about 140,000 distinct CDR3 sequences; around a third were seen once. The specimen sequenced was synovial fluid, either unsorted or a sorted T cell fraction (not recorded which). The receptors originated from a male donor with ankylosing spondylitis.

This clonotype was counted a few times. The CDR3 DNA is TGTGCCAGCGGCCGGACAGGGTCGATCGACACTGAAGCTTTCTTT. Its protein product is CASGRTGSIDTEAFF. The rearrangement uses TRBV5-5 and TRBJ1-1; 8 nucleotides agree with TRBD1. Trimming took 7 bases from V and 3 from J; bases not matched to a gene: 11. This CDR3 has 15 amino acids. In germline, CDR1 is SGHKS, CDR2 YYEKEE (reference sequence).

The V gene is TRBV11-1, the J gene TRBJ1-3; 7 bases map to TRBD1. The CDR3 has 18 residues. Germline assignment: CDR1 SGHAT and CDR2 FQDESV (reference sequence). The V segment lost 5 bases and the J segment 3 bases; nucleotides outside the gene matches: 16. The CDR3: CASSLSAIGPGGGNTIYF. CDR3 nucleotides: TGTGCCAGCAGCCTCAGCGCAATCGGCCCAGGGGGTGGAAACACCATATATTTT. Supplemented by reference TRBV11-1 and TRBJ1-3, the full variable domain reads EAEVAQSPRYKITEKSQAVAFWCDPISGHATLYWYRQILGQGPELLVQFQDESVVDDSQLPKDRFSAERLKGVDSTLKIQPAELGDSAMYLCASSLSAIGPGGGNTIYFGEGSWLTVV.

This clonotype showed up just a few times. The chain has TRBV5-1 and TRBJ2-7; 10 nucleotides agree with TRBD2. Germline-derived CDR1 and CDR2 are SGHRS and YFSETQ. This CDR3 contains 17 residues. J lost 0 bases, V lost 4 bases, and 10 bases had no gene match. CDR3 nucleotide sequence: TGCGCCAGCAGCCCGCGGGCTAGCGGGAGTTTCTCCTACGAGCAGTACTTC. Translated, it gives CASSPRASGSFSYEQYF.

V gene TRBV20-1 combines with J gene TRBJ1-1; D possibly corresponds to TRBD1 (5 bases). CDR1 and CDR2 from the germline V gene are DFQATT and SNEGSKA (reference sequence). V gave up 6 bases and J gave up 7 bases, with 12 bases separating them. This CDR3 region has 11 residues. CDR3 region: CSAIPTGEAFF. CDR3 DNA sequence: TGCAGTGCAATACCAACAGGTGAAGCTTTCTTT.

This clonotype has ten or more counts. The V call is TRBV7-2, the J call TRBJ1-1; TRBD1 matches 7 bases. This CDR3 region has 13 residues. J was trimmed by 7 bases and V by 3 bases; bases with no gene match: 5. Germline loops: CDR1 SGHTA, CDR2 FQGNSA. CDR3 protein: CASSFTGVGEAFF. Here the CDR3 DNA reads TGTGCCAGCAGCTTTACAGGGGTCGGTGAAGCTTTCTTT.

This chain joins TRBV25-1 and TRBJ1-6, with 10 bases matching TRBD1. Germline values: CDR1 MGHDK, CDR2 SYGVNS. V was pared by 6 bases and J by 8 bases, with 4 bases of the junction left unmatched. The CDR3 runs 14 residues. CDR3 DNA sequence: TGTGCCAGCAGCTGGACAGGGGGAGATTCACCCCTCCACTTT. Translating gives CASSWTGGDSPLHF.

The sample holds many counts of this clonotype. This chain links TRBV24-1 with TRBJ2-1, with TRBD2 identical over 13 bases. This CDR3 comprises 15 residues. Trimming removed 6 bases from V and 5 bases from J; junction bases left unmatched: 3. The V gene's germline CDR1 is KGHDR and CDR2 SFDVKD. The CDR3 coding sequence is TGTGCCACCAGTTTGGGGACTAGCGGGAACAATGAGCAGTTCTTC. The encoded protein is CATSLGTSGNNEQFF.

This clonotype was seen at least ten times. This chain uses TRBV29-1 with TRBJ1-5; D ambiguous. Trimming removed 6 bases at V and 2 bases at J, with 8 bases between. Per germline, CDR1 SQVTM and CDR2 ANQGSEA. This CDR3 has 12 amino acids. CDR3 coding DNA: TGCAGCGTAACTTATGGCAATCAGCCCCAGCATTTT. Translation gives CSVTYGNQPQHF.

CDR3 residues: CASTRDRNYGYTF. CDR3 nucleotides: TGTGCCAGCACCCGGGACAGGAACTATGGCTACACCTTC. This chain connects TRBV6-1 to TRBJ1-2; 8 positions match TRBD1. Trimming took 7 bases from V and 2 from J; bases not matched to a gene: 3. Germline lookup yields CDR1 MNHNS and CDR2 SASEGT. The CDR3 has 13 residues.

This clonotype was observed a few times. V and J are TRBV6-1 and TRBJ2-3; D might be TRBD2 (6 bases). The CDR3 loop spans 14 amino acids. Germline CDR1 MNHNS, CDR2 SASEGT. Between the trimmed V and J ends, which lost 3 bases and 3 bases, there was a span of 10 bases. The chain's CDR3 is CASSDLLATDTQYF. In nucleotides, the CDR3 is TGTGCCAGCAGTGATTTGCTAGCGACAGATACGCAGTATTTT.

This clonotype was observed many times. The CDR3 nucleotides are TGTGCCAGCAGCTTAAAGGGTGTGAACACTGAAGCTTTCTTT. As protein: CASSLKGVNTEAFF. The chain joins TRBV7-9 to TRBJ1-1; no definite D call. This CDR3 is built from 14 residues. Per germline, CDR1 SEHNR and CDR2 FQNEAQ (reference sequence). The V end lost 2 bases, the J end lost 0 bases, and 7 bases lay between the germline ends.